These 5 T cell receptor beta chains were all obtained from the same sample, sequenced in a study of stem cell transplantation in POMP-related autoinflammatory disease. The repertoire was sequenced with immunoSEQ multiplex PCR; TCRdb's copy has only in-frame clones and lacks some. The profile covers some 68,000 clones, with more than 75% appearing a single time and 0.55% to 0.85% taken by the ten largest. This material consisted of CD4+ T cells from PBMCs, taken after stem cell transplantation. These TCRs come from a human patient with POMP-related autoinflammation and immune dysregulation (PRAID). Some T cells may have originated in the graft donor.

Concerning this clone: The junction departs from germline at one end; a sequencing error may be responsible. The gene calls are TRBV7-9 and TRBJ2-3, with 9 bases fitting TRBD2. The V gene's germline CDR1 is SEHNR and CDR2 FQNEAQ (reference sequence). The CDR3 sequence is 15 residues long. This CDR3 reads CASSLASGSRDTQYF. CDR3 bases: TGTGCCAGCAGCTTAGCTAGCGGGAGCAGAGATACGCAGTATTTT.

This sequence joins TRBV24-1 and TRBJ1-4; TRBD1 agrees at 8 bases. V was clipped by 7 bases and J by 0 bases; unmatched bases: 9. The CDR3 consists of 17 residues. Germline CDR1 is KGHDR and CDR2 is SFDVKD. CDR3 loop: CATRDQGALATNEKLFF. CDR3 DNA: TGTGCCACCAGGGATCAGGGGGCTTTGGCAACTAATGAAAAACTGTTTTTT.

The chain recombines TRBV7-2 with TRBJ1-6; TRBD1 might be the D (5 bases). Germline CDR1 reads SGHTA; CDR2 reads FQGNSA. The ends were cut back, 1 base at V and 8 bases at J, with 15 bases in the middle. The CDR3 covers 16 residues. The CDR3 DNA reads as TGTGCCAGCAGCTTAGGTGAGGGCAGGGTGCATTCACCCCTCCACTTT. Protein product: CASSLGEGRVHSPLHF.

The chain employs TRBV5-6 and TRBJ2-7, with TRBD1 identical over 9 bases. J lost 4 bases, V lost 6 bases, and 5 bases had no gene match. From germline, CDR1 is SGHDT and CDR2 YYEEEE. The CDR3 consists of 13 residues. The CDR3 DNA follows: TGTGCCAGCAACTACAGGGGGCTTTACGAGCAGTACTTC. It is translated as CASNYRGLYEQYF.

J is TRBJ2-2 and V is TRBV28; the D gene is possibly TRBD1 (6 bases). Trimming pared 6 bases from V and 0 bases from J, leaving 14 bases between. Germline assignment: CDR1 MDHEN and CDR2 SYDVKM. This CDR3 has 16 residues. The CDR3 DNA is TGTGCCAGCAGCCGTACGGACAGCGCGAACACCGGGGAGCTGTTTTTT. This gives the protein CASSRTDSANTGELFF.